This TCR beta chain was recovered during a study of Ad26.COV2.S vaccination and SARS-CoV-2 variants. The wider study: Ad26.COV2.S arm of COV1001 included the donor. General study findings and limits: Vaccine recipients and placebo recipients showed similar non-spike TCR breadth. Those who received the vaccine showed greater spike-specific TCR breadth than those given placebo.

Clones were sequenced by immunoSEQ multiplex PCR, and TCRdb holds only the in-frame ones, with some missing. The sample lists fewer than 500,000 clones, about 91% occurring once. To note about this clone: Its antigen remains unknown.

Treatment of the sample: about 20 received Ad26.COV2.S at low or high dose, single or two shots; several received placebo; per-sample allocation not given. Following the first vaccine or placebo injection, samples were taken on day 63. The donor was a Boston adult aged 18-55 years. Germline V gives CDR1 MDHEN, CDR2 SYDVKM. The CDR3 consists of 16 residues. The V and J ends lost 2 bases and 7 bases respectively, with 17 bases between them. This TCR came from a person aged 18-65 years who received the Ad26.COV2.S COVID-19 vaccine or a placebo. Sequencing used peripheral blood, obtained in a trial of Ad26.COV2.S vaccine versus placebo. J is TRBJ1-4 and V is TRBV28; D possibly corresponds to TRBD1 (6 bases). DNA for the CDR3: TGTGCCAGCAGTTTAGGTGGTTGGGGGGGGGCTGAAAAACTGTTTTTT. Translation: CASSLGGWGGAEKLFF.